This T cell receptor beta chain comes out of a study of cytomegalovirus exposure and HLA in healthy donors. Vbeta (60) and Jbeta (13) primers were used in the PCR. Assay used: immunoSEQ multiplex PCR; TCRdb lists only in-frame clones, some missing. The sample has 110,000 to 150,000 clones; the top ten hold 0.75% to 1%. The material sequenced was PBMCs. This TCR was recovered from a male donor in good health and CMV-seronegative.

CDR3 in amino acids: CASSPQGAGIRNTGELFF. CDR3 nucleotides: TGCGCCAGCAGCCCACAGGGGGCGGGAATCCGGAACACCGGGGAGCTGTTTTTT. The J gene is TRBJ2-2, the V gene TRBV5-1, with 9 bases lining up with TRBD1. From germline, CDR1 is SGHRS and CDR2 YFSETQ. Germline trimming cut 4 bases from V and 1 base from J; bases unmatched to any gene: 11. The CDR3 covers 18 residues.